These 3 T cell receptor beta chains came from one sample sequenced in a study of cytomegalovirus exposure and HLA in healthy donors. PCR primers comprised 60 Vbeta and 13 Jbeta primers. Generated by immunoSEQ multiplex PCR, the TCRdb table keeps only in-frame clones and is missing some. The sample records about 120,000 clones, approximately 83% being singletons. The sequencing sample was made of PBMCs. The receptors were sampled from a man aged 35 to 55 in good health and CMV-seronegative.

This chain connects TRBV14 to TRBJ2-2, with a tentative D call TRBD1 (5 bases). Germline lookup yields CDR1 SGHDN and CDR2 FVKESK. V was clipped by 3 bases and J by 3 bases, with 11 bases between them. The CDR3 runs 15 residues. The CDR3: CASSHILRDTGELFF. For the CDR3, the DNA is TGTGCCAGCAGCCATATCCTCAGGGACACCGGGGAGCTGTTTTTT. Looking up the rest from reference TRBV14 and TRBJ2-2 gives the full variable domain: EAGVTQFPSHSVIEKGQTVTLRCDPISGHDNLYWYRRVMGKEIKFLLHFVKESKQDESGMPNNRFLAERTGGTYSTLKVQPAELEDSGVYFCASSHILRDTGELFFGEGSRLTVL.

V is TRBV6-6 and J is TRBJ2-7, with a weak D call TRBD1 (5 bases). V was pared by 6 bases and J by 3 bases, with 15 bases between. Germline V lookup: CDR1 MNHNY, CDR2 SVGAGI (reference sequence). The CDR3 has 14 amino acids. CDR3 amino acids: CASSLEGASYEQYF. Here the CDR3 DNA reads TGTGCCAGCAGCCTTGAAGGGGCAAGCTACGAGCAGTACTTC.

The chain recombines TRBV5-1 with TRBJ1-3; a possible D gene is TRBD1 (5 bases). The V gene's germline CDR1 is SGHRS and CDR2 YFSETQ. V was shortened by 4 bases and J by 2 bases, with 7 bases between the two germline ends. The CDR3 has 13 residues. Here the CDR3 DNA reads TGCGCCAGCAGCACAGGAACTGGAAACACCATATATTTT. Translating it yields CASSTGTGNTIYF. Together with reference TRBV5-1 and TRBJ1-3, the CDR3 gives the full variable domain: KAGVTQTPRYLIKTRGQQVTLSCSPISGHRSVSWYQQTPGQGLQFLFEYFSETQRNKGNFPGRFSGRQFSNSRSEMNVSTLELGDSALYLCASSTGTGNTIYFGEGSWLTVV.